The 10 T cell receptor gamma chains reported below all come from one sample, sequenced in a study of human gamma delta and Vdelta1 T cells. These TCRs' antigens remain unknown. TCRdb reapplied CATT to the PCR reads. The table shows several thousand gamma-chain clones, with around 42% occurring only once. Sample: Vdelta1 gamma-delta T cells from blood grown in culture (DOT cells). The receptors here all came from a human donor in good health.

This chain uses TRGV4 with TRGJ1 or TRGJ2. The germline gives CDR1 EGSTGY, CDR2 YDSYTSSV. CDR3 length: 14 residues. Trimming took 8 bases from V and 3 from J; bases not matched to a gene: 13. The CDR3 DNA sequence: TGTGCCACCTTGAGACCTCCTAGTTATTATAAGAAACTCTTT. Residues: CATLRPPSYYKKLF.

Remarks on this clone: The junction and the germline gene differ at one end; a read error may be behind it. The rearrangement links TRGV9 to TRGJ1 or TRGJ2. The V gene's germline CDR1 is GITISATS and CDR2 ISYDGTV (reference sequence). The CDR3 sequence is 12 residues long. CDR3 residues: CALWEVPSKQLF. CDR3 nucleotides: TGTGCCTTGTGGGAGGTGCCGAGTAAGCAACTCTTT.

The chain has TRGV9 and TRGJP. The ends lost 4 bases at V and 4 bases at J; junction bases unmatched: 10. The CDR3 length is 18 residues. The germline gives CDR1 GITISATS, CDR2 ISYDGTV (reference sequence). The CDR3 region has the DNA TGTGCCTTGTGGGATCCTAGAAAACAAGAGTTGGGCAAAAAAATCAAGGTATTT. Its protein is CALWDPRKQELGKKIKVF.

This clone is termed medium-sized. The chain carries TRGV4 and TRGJ1 or TRGJ2. The germline gives CDR1 EGSTGY, CDR2 YDSYTSSV. The V gene end was trimmed by 6 bases and the J gene end by 6 bases; junction bases not matched to a gene: 14. The CDR3 is made up of 14 amino acids. The CDR3 DNA sequence: TGTGCCACCTGGACCCGCGTTTCGGGTTATAAGAAACTCTTT. It yields the protein CATWTRVSGYKKLF.

The V call is TRGV3, the J call TRGJ1 or TRGJ2. CDR3 length: 11 amino acids. Germline values: CDR1 VTNTFY, CDR2 YDVSTARD (reference sequence). V shed 6 bases and J 6 bases; nucleotides not matched to a gene: 5. CDR3 DNA: TGTGCCACCTGGTACACTTATAAGAAACTCTTT. Its translation: CATWYTYKKLF.

The V and J genes are TRGV2 and TRGJ1 or TRGJ2. Germline values: CDR1 EGSNGY, CDR2 YDSYNSKV. The CDR3 consists of 16 residues. V lost 2 bases and J lost 7; bases outside the gene matches: 17. The CDR3 spells CATWDAREGGPYKKLF. CDR3 sequence (DNA): TGTGCCACCTGGGACGCGCGGGAGGGCGGACCCTATAAGAAACTCTTT.

V gene TRGV8 combines with J gene TRGJP2. Trimming removed 3 bases from V and 5 bases from J; junction bases left unmatched: 9. The CDR3 extends over 15 amino acids. Looked up from germline, CDR1 is VENAVY and CDR2 is YDSYNSRV. In nucleotides, the CDR3 is TGTGCCACCTGGGATGTGTTGGAAAGTGATTGGATCAAGACGTTT. Protein product: CATWDVLESDWIKTF.

This clone was observed a single time. The chain has TRGV9 and TRGJ1 or TRGJ2. The germline gives CDR1 GITISATS, CDR2 ISYDGTV (reference sequence). CDR3 length: 13 amino acids. The junction had 6 bases not matched to a gene; V was cut back by 0 bases and J by 7 bases. The CDR3 DNA sequence: TGTGCCTTGTGGGAGGTGCTATGCTATAAGAAACTCTTT. Amino acids: CALWEVLCYKKLF.

This clone was found a few times. The V and J genes are TRGV4 and TRGJ1 or TRGJ2. The germline CDR1 and CDR2 sequences are EGSTGY and YDSYTSSV. The ends lost 0 bases at V and 9 bases at J; junction bases unmatched: 5. CDR3 length equals 12 residues. For the CDR3, the DNA is TGTGCCACCTGGGATGGGACGCGTAAGAAACTCTTT. The encoded protein is CATWDGTRKKLF.

As to this clone: The sample has other DNA sequences that encode this CDR3 too. The chain recombines TRGV2 with TRGJ1 or TRGJ2. The CDR3 has 14 amino acids. In germline, CDR1 is EGSNGY, CDR2 YDSYNSKV. The V and J ends lost 1 base and 1 base, in that order; junction bases with no gene match: 4. The CDR3 DNA is TGTGCCACCTGGGACGGAGTAAATTATTATAAGAAACTCTTT. Its protein is CATWDGVNYYKKLF.